The rows below give T cell receptor beta chains drawn from one sample of a study of blood T cell repertoires in COVID-19. The assay was immunoSEQ multiplex PCR, and TCRdb's table has in-frame clones only and misses some. The data hold 250,000 to 300,000 clones, with over 85% observed a single time. The sequenced sample was peripheral blood. These receptors were obtained from a woman in her twenties or thirties with COVID-19, enrolled during active disease. The CDR3 runs from the conserved cysteine through the conserved F or W. Fields, in order: D gene, V gene, J gene, clone size, CDR3 DNA, CDR3 protein. D genes are given only for firm matches. Clone size, where shown, is once, few, many, or a class for clones that have expanded.

>.|TRBV5-8|TRBJ1-1|.
TGTGCCAGCGACTCAGCCACTGAAGCTTTCTTT
CASDSATEAFF
>.|TRBV29-1|TRBJ2-7|.
TGCAGCGTTGAAGCGGACACCTACGAGCAGTACTTC
CSVEADTYEQYF
>TRBD1|TRBV6-5|TRBJ1-2|.
TGTGCCAGCAAGGGACAGTTAGACTATGGCTACACCTTC
CASKGQLDYGYTF
>.|TRBV5-6|TRBJ1-1|.
TGTGCCAGCAGCTTGGTACCGGGTGAAGCTTTCTTT
CASSLVPGEAFF
>.|TRBV5-6|TRBJ1-2|.
TGTGCCAGCAGCCCCCTAGGCTGGCAGACTAAAAGCTTTAACTATGGCTACACCTTC
CASSPLGWQTKSFNYGYTF
>TRBD1|TRBV5-1|TRBJ2-4|.
TGCGCCAGCAGCTTAGTGACAGGGGACGATCTAGCCAAAAACATTCAGTACTTC
CASSLVTGDDLAKNIQYF
>.|TRBV3-1/TRBV3-2|TRBJ2-7|.
TGTGCCAGCAGCCAAGATCGGGCCTACGAGCAGTACTTC
CASSQDRAYEQYF
>TRBD1|TRBV11-3|TRBJ2-2|many
TGTGCCAGCAGCGCCAGGGGGCCCGGGGAGCTGTTTTTT
CASSARGPGELFF
>TRBD1|TRBV4-2|TRBJ1-3|.
TGTGCCAGCAGCCAAGATAGCGGACAGGGGGGGATCTCTGGAAACACCATATATTTT
CASSQDSGQGGISGNTIYF
>.|TRBV19|TRBJ2-7|.
TGTGCCAGTAGTATCTCGCAGGCCGTCTCCTACGAGCAGTACTTC
CASSISQAVSYEQYF
>.|TRBV29-1|TRBJ2-1|.
TGCAGCGTCACAGGGTACAATGAGCAGTTCTTC
CSVTGYNEQFF
>TRBD1|TRBV28|TRBJ1-1|.
TGTGCCAGCAGTCCAGGGACAGCGTGGGACACTGAAGCTTTCTTT
CASSPGTAWDTEAFF
>.|TRBV10-1|TRBJ2-7|once
TGCGCCAGCAGTGACCGAGTCTCCTACGAGCAGTACTTC
CASSDRVSYEQYF
>.|TRBV15|TRBJ2-3|.
TGTGCCACCAGCCCCCGCAGGGGGGGCACAGATACGCAGTATTTT
CATSPRRGGTDTQYF
>.|TRBV5-6|TRBJ1-1|.
TGTGCCAGCGGGACCGGGGGTGGCACTGAAGCTTTCTTT
CASGTGGGTEAFF
>.|TRBV5-8|TRBJ2-7|.
TGTGCCAGCAGCCAGCCCAGGGTTTCCTACGAGCAGTACTTC
CASSQPRVSYEQYF
>.|TRBV11-2|TRBJ2-7|.
TGTGCCAGCAGCTTAGTCTCGCAGGGTGGGTCCTACGAGCAGTACTTC
CASSLVSQGGSYEQYF
>.|TRBV10-3|TRBJ1-1|.
TGTGCCATCACAGGGTCTCTAGTCACTCAAGCTTTCTTT
CAITGSLVTQAFF
>.|TRBV11-2|TRBJ2-3|.
TGTGCCAGCAGCTTTCAGGGGTGGGCAGATACGCAGTATTTT
CASSFQGWADTQYF
>.|TRBV19|TRBJ2-7|.
TGTGCCAGTAGTATAGCTAGCACACCTTATCCCAACGAGCAGTACTTC
CASSIASTPYPNEQYF
>.|TRBV5-6|TRBJ2-1|.
TGTGCCAGCAGCCCCGGGGGGAGGGGGAAAAACAATGAGCAGTTCTTC
CASSPGGRGKNNEQFF
>TRBD2|TRBV6-5|TRBJ2-5|.
TGTGCCAGCAGCTATACGGGGGGGACAGAGACCCAGTACTTC
CASSYTGGTETQYF
>.|TRBV27|TRBJ1-6|once
TGTGCCAGCAGGGGGGGGAGCTCCTATAATTCACCCCTCCACTTT
CASRGGSSYNSPLHF
>TRBD2|TRBV19|TRBJ2-3|.
TGTGCCAGTAGTATTGGACTAGCGGGTGCAGATACGCAGTATTTT
CASSIGLAGADTQYF
>.|TRBV24-1|TRBJ2-6|.
TGTGCCACCAGTGACTCCGGGACAAAACCCTCTGGGGCCAACGTCCTGACTTTC
CATSDSGTKPSGANVLTF
>TRBD2|TRBV7-9|TRBJ2-5|.
TGTGCCAGCAGCTTCAGCGGGGGGCAAGAGACCCAGTACTTC
CASSFSGGQETQYF
>.|TRBV3-1/TRBV3-2|TRBJ2-6|.
TGTGCCAGCAGTTCGGGAGTTTCTGGGGCCAACGTCCTGACTTTC
CASSSGVSGANVLTF
>TRBD1|TRBV18|TRBJ1-4|.
TGTGCCAGCTCACCACGGGACAGTGCTGTTTCAGCTAATGAAAAACTGTTTTTT
CASSPRDSAVSANEKLFF
>.|TRBV5-1|TRBJ2-7|.
TGCGCCAGCAGCACCGGGGGACGGTACGAGCAGTACTTC
CASSTGGRYEQYF
>.|TRBV7-9|TRBJ2-5|.
TGTGCCAGCAGCTTAGGCATAGAAGAGACCCAGTACTTC
CASSLGIEETQYF
>.|TRBV2|TRBJ2-7|.
TGTGCCAGCAGTGTGCTATGGGGGCAAGAGCAGTACTTC
CASSVLWGQEQYF
>TRBD1|TRBV15|TRBJ1-1|.
TGTGCCACCAGCAGGGACAGGGGGCCGAACACTGAAGCTTTCTTT
CATSRDRGPNTEAFF
>.|TRBV5-8|TRBJ1-2|.
TGTGCCAGCAGCTTCTATGGTCAGGGTAACTATGGCTACACCTTC
CASSFYGQGNYGYTF
>.|TRBV6-5|TRBJ1-3|.
TGTGCCAGCAGTTACCTGTCGGGAAACACCATATATTTT
CASSYLSGNTIYF
>TRBD1|TRBV5-5|TRBJ1-2|.
TGTGCCAGCAGCCGCATACAGGGGGCGTATGGCTACACCTTC
CASSRIQGAYGYTF
>TRBD1|TRBV27|TRBJ1-6|once
TGTGCCAGCAGTAGGGACAGGTCTAATTCACCCCTCCACTTT
CASSRDRSNSPLHF
>.|TRBV29-1|TRBJ2-7|.
TGCAGCGTTGAACTTCCCGGACAGTCCTACGAGCAGTACTTC
CSVELPGQSYEQYF
>TRBD1|TRBV7-9|TRBJ1-2|once
TGTGCCAGCAGCAGAGGGACAGGATTTGGTTATGGCTACACCTTC
CASSRGTGFGYGYTF
>.|TRBV7-8|TRBJ1-2|.
TGTGCCAGCAGCTTACGGCAGGCAATTAACTATGGCTACACCTTC
CASSLRQAINYGYTF
>.|TRBV5-1|TRBJ1-6|.
TGCGCCAGCAGGCGCACCGGGGGAATGGATTCACCCCTCCACTTT
CASRRTGGMDSPLHF
>.|TRBV6-5|TRBJ1-2|.
TGTGCCAGCAGTTATGTTTCGGGCTATGGCTACACCTTC
CASSYVSGYGYTF
>TRBD1|TRBV27|TRBJ2-7|.
TGTGCCAGCAGTTTATCGGGCAGGGGGACCTACGAGCAGTACTTC
CASSLSGRGTYEQYF
>.|TRBV18|TRBJ1-1|.
TGTGCCAGCTCACCTTCACAGGGCTGGGGAACTGAAGCTTTCTTT
CASSPSQGWGTEAFF
>TRBD1|TRBV7-6|TRBJ2-3|.
TGTGCCAGCAGTTTCACAGGGGGTTCCACAGATACGCAGTATTTT
CASSFTGGSTDTQYF